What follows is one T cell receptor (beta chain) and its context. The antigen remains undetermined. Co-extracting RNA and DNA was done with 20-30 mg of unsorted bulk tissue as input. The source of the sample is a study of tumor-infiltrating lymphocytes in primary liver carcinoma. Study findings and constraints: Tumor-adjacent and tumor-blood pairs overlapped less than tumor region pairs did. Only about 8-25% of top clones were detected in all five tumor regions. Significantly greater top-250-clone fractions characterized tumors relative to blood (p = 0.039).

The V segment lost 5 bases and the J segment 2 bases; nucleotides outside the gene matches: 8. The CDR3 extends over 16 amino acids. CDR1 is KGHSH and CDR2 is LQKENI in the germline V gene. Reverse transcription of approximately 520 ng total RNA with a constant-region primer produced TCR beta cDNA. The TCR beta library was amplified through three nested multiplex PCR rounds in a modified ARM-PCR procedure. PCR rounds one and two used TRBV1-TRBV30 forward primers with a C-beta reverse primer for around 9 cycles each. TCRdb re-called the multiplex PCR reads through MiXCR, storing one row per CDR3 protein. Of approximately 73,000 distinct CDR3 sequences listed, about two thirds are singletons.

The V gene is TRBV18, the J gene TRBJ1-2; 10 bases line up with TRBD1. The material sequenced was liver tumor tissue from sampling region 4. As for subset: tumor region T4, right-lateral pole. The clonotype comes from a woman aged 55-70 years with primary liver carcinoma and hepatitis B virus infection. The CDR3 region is CASSRQGAPLNYGYTF. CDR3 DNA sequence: TGTGCCAGCTCAAGACAGGGGGCCCCTCTAAACTATGGCTACACCTTC.